This T cell receptor beta chain was recorded in a study of cytomegalovirus exposure and HLA in healthy donors. Overall study context: Among the 370 or so donors who were genotyped, approximately 83% fell in the genetic ancestry cluster that is associated with self-reported Caucasian donors.

As regards this clone: Antigen specificity is unknown.

PCR used 60 Vbeta primers and 13 Jbeta primers. Profiling relied on immunoSEQ multiplex PCR, and the TCRdb table lists in-frame clones only, not all of them. The data hold fewer than 150,000 clones, with around three quarters observed a single time. Overall study results and limits: The majority of TCR sequences were rare, yet some public TCRs appeared in many donors. Exclusion as indistinguishable affected some V segments, including TRBV6-2 and TRBV6-3.

The CDR3 is 17 residues long. Germline V CDR1 and CDR2: SGHDT, YYEEEE. Trimming took 0 bases from V and 5 from J, leaving 18 bases between them. Sequenced input: PBMCs. The chain joins TRBV5-6 to TRBJ2-1; the D gene is possibly TRBD2 (6 bases). The TCR comes from a man aged 35 to 55 in good health and CMV-seropositive. CDR3 amino acids: CASSLVVGGWANNEQFF. The DNA for the CDR3 is TGTGCCAGCAGCTTGGTAGTCGGGGGATGGGCCAACAATGAGCAGTTCTTC. The entire variable domain, with the rest obtained from reference TRBV5-6 and TRBJ2-1, is as follows: DAGVTQSPTHLIKTRGQQVTLRCSPKSGHDTVSWYQQALGQGPQFIFQYYEEEERQRGNFPDRFSGHQFPNYSSELNVNALLLGDSALYLCASSLVVGGWANNEQFFGPGTRLTVL.